One sample yielded the 5 T cell receptor beta chains listed below, sequenced in a study of T-cell memory formation after mild COVID-19. TCRdb reprocessed the 5' RACE reads via MiXCR and lists one record per CDR3 protein. This sample yields about 210,000 distinct CDR3 sequences, of which roughly a tenth are seen a single time; approximately 3% belongs to the top ten. Material: PBMCs or a T cell subset sorted from them (not recorded which). These TCRs come from a man aged 18 to 29 who had mild COVID-19 (a few samples of this study predate the infection). Cell type and time point are not known.

This clonotype has more than one count but fewer than ten. The J gene is TRBJ1-1, the V gene TRBV5-1; 7 bases align to TRBD1. V shed 0 bases and J 1 base; nucleotides not matched to a gene: 9. CDR3 length: 17 residues. Looked up from germline, CDR1 is SGHRS and CDR2 is YFSETQ. The CDR3 protein is CASSLVPSRQGNTEAFF. The CDR3 DNA is TGCGCCAGCAGCTTGGTTCCGTCTCGACAGGGGAACACTGAAGCTTTCTTT.

This clonotype turned up a few times. V gene TRBV12-3 or TRBV12-4 combines with J gene TRBJ2-5, with 11 bases lining up with TRBD2. V trimming: 3 bases; J trimming: 0 bases; junction bases outside the gene matches: 3. The CDR3 runs to 16 residues. The CDR3 DNA reads as TGTGCCAGCAGTTTCTCTAGCGGGGGGAACCAAGAGACCCAGTACTTC. Protein product: CASSFSSGGNQETQYF.

This clonotype was counted only a few times. The rearrangement uses TRBV4-2 and TRBJ2-3; TRBD2 is a possible D gene (6 bases). V lost 11 bases to trimming and J lost 0 bases, with 15 bases between them. This CDR3 spans 14 amino acids. CDR1 is LGHNA, CDR2 YNFKEQ, per germline. The CDR3 DNA reads as TGTGCCTTCTCGGCGGGGACTAGCACAGATACGCAGTATTTT. The encoded protein is CAFSAGTSTDTQYF.

Only a few counts were recorded for this clonotype. The chain couples TRBV9 to TRBJ1-6; a weak D match, TRBD1 (6 bases). V was shortened by 0 bases and J by 6 bases, with 10 bases between the two germline ends. This CDR3 comprises 15 residues. The germline V gene has CDR1 SGDLS and CDR2 YYNGEE. The CDR3 DNA sequence: TGTGCCAGCAGCGTAGCAGGGGCAACTAATTCACCCCTCCACTTT. Translating it yields CASSVAGATNSPLHF.

This clonotype was seen a handful of times. The chain carries TRBV18 and TRBJ2-7; the D is unclear. This CDR3 is built from 15 residues. Trimming took 1 base from V and 1 from J, leaving 11 bases between them. Germline-derived CDR1 and CDR2 are KGHSH and LQKENI. CDR3 loop: CASSPQLTGSYEQYF. The DNA for the CDR3 is TGTGCCAGCTCACCACAACTGACTGGGTCCTACGAGCAGTACTTC.